Listed below are T cell receptor beta chains from one sample, sequenced in a study of shared clonotypes between healthy human individuals. Sequencing was performed with immunoSEQ multiplex PCR; in TCRdb, only in-frame clones are kept and a portion is missing. The sample has about 1.1 million clones, 75% to 80% seen once; the top ten hold approximately 0.52%. Sequenced sample: memory CD4+ T cells from PBMCs. Source of these receptors: a man younger than 35 in good health. Some clones in this sample may be carry-over from other donors' samples. CDR3s include the opening cysteine and the closing phenylalanine or tryptophan. A D gene is named only where the DNA matches it firmly. Clone size is shown for a subset of rows, as once, few, many or a class of expanded clone.

abundance	j_gene	d_gene	v_gene	CDR3aa	CDR3nt
NA	TRBJ2-2	TRBD2	TRBV2	CASRVTSGNRRTGELFF	TGTGCCAGCAGGGTGACTAGCGGGAATCGAAGAACCGGGGAGCTGTTTTTT
NA	TRBJ2-3	TRBD2	TRBV5-1	CASSLGTSGSGTDTQYF	TGCGCCAGCAGCTTAGGTACTAGCGGGAGTGGGACAGATACGCAGTATTTT
NA	TRBJ2-3	NA	TRBV4-1	CASSQGVAASTDTQYF	TGCGCCAGCAGCCAAGGGGTAGCGGCTAGCACAGATACGCAGTATTTT
NA	TRBJ1-5	TRBD1	TRBV28	CASSPGTGVFQPQHF	TGTGCCAGCAGCCCGGGGACAGGGGTTTTTCAGCCCCAGCATTTT
NA	TRBJ1-2	NA	TRBV6-7	CASSRVDGWVSSGYTF	TGTGCCAGCAGTCGTGTAGACGGGTGGGTCTCTAGTGGCTACACCTTC
NA	TRBJ2-5	TRBD1	TRBV5-1	CASSSQGAKETQYF	TGCGCCAGCAGCTCTCAGGGGGCGAAAGAGACCCAGTACTTC
NA	TRBJ2-1	NA	TRBV20-1	CSATLGNEQFF	TGCAGTGCTACGCTAGGCAATGAGCAGTTCTTC
NA	TRBJ2-5	TRBD2	TRBV6-1	CAGGDYGGETQYF	TGTGCCGGAGGGGACTATGGAGGGGAGACCCAGTACTTC
once	TRBJ1-5	TRBD1	TRBV19	CASSRGQGGNQPQHF	TGTGCCAGTAGTCGCGGACAGGGGGGCAATCAGCCCCAGCATTTT
NA	TRBJ1-5	NA	TRBV27	CASSPDRDQPQHF	TGTGCCAGCAGTCCCGACAGAGATCAGCCCCAGCATTTT
NA	TRBJ2-2	NA	TRBV9	CASSVDQGSNTGELFF	TGTGCCAGCAGCGTAGATCAGGGATCGAACACCGGGGAGCTGTTTTTT
NA	TRBJ1-2	NA	TRBV25-1	CAIGGLSYGYTF	TGTGCAATAGGGGGGCTCAGCTATGGCTACACCTTC
NA	TRBJ2-5	NA	TRBV11-2	CASSGGRGETQYF	TGTGCCAGCAGCGGGGGGCGAGGTGAGACCCAGTACTTC
NA	TRBJ1-1	NA	TRBV6-5	CASSYSSRTEAFF	TGTGCCAGCAGTTACTCGAGTAGAACTGAAGCTTTCTTT
NA	TRBJ1-1	NA	TRBV18	CASSPPMSGDEAFF	TGTGCCAGCTCACCCCCCATGTCGGGAGATGAAGCTTTCTTT
NA	TRBJ1-1	NA	TRBV6-5	CASRGKGRVEAFF	TGTGCCAGCAGGGGCAAGGGAAGAGTTGAAGCTTTCTTT
NA	TRBJ1-2	NA	TRBV7-9	CASSLRENYGYTF	TGTGCCAGCAGCTTACGGGAGAACTATGGCTACACCTTC
NA	TRBJ2-3	NA	TRBV6-4	CASSDSGRVDTQYF	TGTGCCAGCAGTGACTCCGGGAGAGTGGATACGCAGTATTTT
NA	TRBJ2-1	NA	TRBV4-1	CASSRIQRMSSYNEQFF	TGCGCCAGCAGCCGGATTCAGCGGATGAGCTCCTACAATGAGCAGTTCTTC
NA	TRBJ2-7	TRBD2	TRBV18	CASSPGLAGPYEQYF	TGTGCCAGCTCTCCGGGACTAGCGGGCCCCTACGAGCAGTACTTC
NA	TRBJ2-7	TRBD1	TRBV29-1	CSALQGSSYEQYF	TGCAGCGCTCTACAGGGGAGCTCCTACGAGCAGTACTTC
NA	TRBJ1-5	NA	TRBV7-2	CASSFGPYQPQHF	TGTGCCAGCAGCTTTGGGCCCTATCAGCCCCAGCATTTT
few	TRBJ1-5	TRBD1	TRBV7-8	CASSPLGQGGSQHF	TGTGCCAGCAGCCCACTGGGACAGGGCGGGTCCCAGCATTTT
NA	TRBJ2-1	TRBD2	TRBV11-2	CASSSRTSGRELYNEQFF	TGTGCCAGCAGCTCCCGGACTAGCGGGAGGGAACTCTACAATGAGCAGTTCTTC
NA	TRBJ2-7	NA	TRBV5-1	CASSFRTASQNSYEQYF	TGCGCCAGCAGCTTTAGGACAGCGTCCCAAAACTCCTACGAGCAGTACTTC
few	TRBJ1-1	NA	TRBV28	CASRPGTTREAFF	TGTGCCAGCAGACCTGGAACAACAAGAGAAGCTTTCTTT
NA	TRBJ2-5	TRBD1	TRBV9	CASSADRGRETQYF	TGTGCCAGCAGCGCGGACAGGGGGCGAGAGACCCAGTACTTC
NA	TRBJ2-3	NA	TRBV2	CASNTGQGRGTDTQYF	TGTGCCAGCAATACAGGGCAGGGGCGAGGCACAGATACGCAGTATTTT
NA	TRBJ2-7	TRBD1	TRBV10-3	CAISSGTGIYEQYF	TGTGCCATCAGCTCCGGGACAGGGATCTACGAGCAGTACTTC
NA	TRBJ2-5	NA	TRBV5-6	CASSFGLQETQYF	TGTGCCAGCAGCTTCGGCCTCCAAGAGACCCAGTACTTC
once	TRBJ2-1	TRBD1	TRBV7-9	CASSLAGQGLSYEQFF	TGTGCCAGCAGCTTGGCGGGACAGGGGTTGAGCTATGAGCAGTTCTTC
NA	TRBJ2-5	TRBD1	TRBV5-1	CASTLGTGETQYF	TGCGCCTCCACCCTAGGGACAGGAGAGACCCAGTACTTC
once	TRBJ2-5	TRBD2	TRBV5-1	CASSAGTSGSEETQYF	TGCGCCAGCAGCGCGGGGACTAGCGGATCGGAGGAGACCCAGTACTTC
NA	TRBJ2-7	NA	TRBV5-4	CASSAQNYRDDEQYF	TGTGCCAGCAGCGCACAAAACTACAGGGACGACGAGCAGTACTTC
NA	TRBJ1-2	NA	TRBV11-2	CASSLWDTGGYGYTF	TGTGCCAGCAGCTTATGGGACACCGGGGGCTATGGCTACACCTTC
NA	TRBJ2-2	NA	TRBV5-4	CAARYGSGANTGELFF	TGTGCCGCGAGATACGGTAGCGGAGCAAACACCGGGGAGCTGTTTTTT
once	TRBJ2-7	NA	TRBV7-2	CASSVTSYEQYF	TGTGCCAGCAGCGTTACTAGTTACGAGCAGTACTTC
NA	TRBJ1-5	NA	TRBV7-2	CASSLLGPNQPQHF	TGTGCCAGCAGCCTCCTAGGGCCTAATCAGCCCCAGCATTTT
NA	TRBJ1-3	NA	TRBV5-6	CASSLGVSLSGNTIYF	TGTGCCAGCAGCTTGGGGGTCAGCCTCTCTGGAAACACCATATATTTT
NA	TRBJ2-2	TRBD2	TRBV11-2	CASSPRGAGGSTGELFF	TGTGCCAGCAGCCCTCGGGGGGCGGGAGGAAGCACCGGGGAGCTGTTTTTT
NA	TRBJ2-7	TRBD2	TRBV28	CASSPASGRGDPYEQYF	TGTGCCAGCAGTCCCGCTAGCGGGAGAGGAGACCCCTACGAGCAGTACTTC
NA	TRBJ2-4	NA	TRBV7-3	CASLYPLGTIAKNIQYF	TGTGCCAGCCTCTACCCTCTGGGCACAATAGCCAAAAACATTCAGTACTTC
NA	TRBJ2-2	TRBD1	TRBV6-6	CASTTGVVGELFF	TGTGCCAGCACCACAGGGGTGGTCGGGGAGCTGTTTTTT
NA	TRBJ2-7	NA	TRBV2	CASSTQWEQYF	TGTGCCAGCAGTACCCAGTGGGAGCAGTACTTC
NA	TRBJ2-5	NA	TRBV5-1	CASSSPGTGQETQYF	TGCGCCAGCAGCTCACCCGGGACTGGACAAGAGACCCAGTACTTC
NA	TRBJ1-2	NA	TRBV28	CASSLAPVGYGYTF	TGTGCCAGCAGTTTAGCACCGGTTGGGTATGGCTACACCTTC
NA	TRBJ1-1	NA	TRBV15	CATAPGSAEAFF	TGTGCCACTGCCCCAGGGTCAGCTGAAGCTTTCTTT
NA	TRBJ2-7	NA	TRBV12-5	CASGPGSPSYEQYF	TGTGCTAGTGGGCCGGGATCCCCTTCCTACGAGCAGTACTTC
NA	TRBJ2-1	TRBD2	TRBV9	CASSVERTSGYNEQFF	TGTGCCAGCAGCGTAGAAAGGACTAGCGGTTACAATGAGCAGTTCTTC
NA	TRBJ2-7	NA	TRBV6-1	CASSEPFYEQYF	TGTGCCAGCAGTGAACCCTTCTACGAGCAGTACTTC